The T cell receptor beta chain described here comes from a study of T cells in Graves' hyperthyroidism and ophthalmopathy (dated by TCRdb to about 2019). For the wider study: Peripheral blood samples were taken at initial diagnosis, before any treatment was given. TCR Vbeta CDR3 sequencing of some 140 peripheral blood samples (43 ophthalmopathy, 75 to 85 hyperthyroidism and around 17 progressor patients) is reported in the paper. Following sampling, methimazole starting at 30 mg daily was given to hyperthyroidism patients, and high-dose intravenous methylprednisolone was given to ophthalmopathy patients. The 75 to 100 discovery patients were randomly divided into training and test sets at a 7:3 ratio. The study also compared thyroid tissue and blood T-cell repertoires from more than 5 Graves' hyperthyroidism patients. A discovery cohort of about a hundred patients, roughly 45 with Graves' ophthalmopathy and fewer than 65 with stable Graves' hyperthyroidism, was used to find distinguishing TCR V-J signatures. Prospective prediction of ophthalmopathy was tested in an independent validation cohort of approximately 18 hyperthyroidism patients and 15 to 17 patients who later progressed to ophthalmopathy. Study-level results and caveats: Sample size was not statistically predetermined, and blinding of investigators to group allocation was not performed. Most expanded thyroid clonotypes (frequency above 0.001) were also found in blood, which suggests that blood repertoires may mirror thyroid immune responses. In cross-validation, a model built on a 13 V-J signature told ophthalmopathy apart from stable hyperthyroidism with approximately 90% sensitivity and around 84% specificity, and in testing the same model reached 80%/75%. In validation, the model predicted progression to ophthalmopathy a median of roughly six months before onset, with roughly 68% sensitivity and roughly 79% specificity.

Ophthalmopathy patients had moderately to severely active disease, with a Clinical Activity Score of 3 or more, a NOSPECS grade of 4 or more, and a disease duration of less than 3 months. Any patient with an uncontrolled infection, another autoimmune disease, pregnancy or lactation was excluded. Diagnoses were based on clinical symptoms, serum thyroxine and TRAb, thyroid ultrasound and orbital computed tomography. PBMCs were separated from roughly 10 ml of fresh peripheral blood using Ficoll-Paque density gradient centrifugation. Trizol reagent was used to extract total RNA, and RNA quality was then checked on an Agilent 2100 Bioanalyzer. On this clonotype: This clone's antigen is unknown. The input lacks base qualities; no much larger clone sits a single base away.

The CDR3 has 15 amino acids, counting the end cysteine and phenylalanine. Just CDR3 DNA is preserved here, 45 bases in frame from base 1. V loses 1 base, J loses 4 bases, and the germline ends lie 13 bases apart. CDR1 and CDR2 are drawn from the germline V gene: MGHRA, YSYEKL. The TCR beta CDR3 regions were amplified from the RNA transcripts. A first-round RT-PCR of the TCR CDR3 used the HTBI primer set with the Qiagen OneStep RT-PCR kit. Libraries were constructed in a second round of multiplex PCR, after which size selection and purification were carried out. Libraries were sequenced paired-end with 100 bp reads on an Illumina HiSeq2000. As for the original processing: Raw data were processed with SOAPnuke, discarding reads with adapters, uncalled bases, mean Phred below 15, or no exact constant-primer or identifier match. COPE v1.2.5 was used to merge high-quality paired reads, and clonotypes were defined as unique nucleotide sequences. MiTCR v1.1 was used to align the clonotypes against IMGT TRBV, TRBD and TRBJ reference segments. Only V-J combinations with frequency above 0.0001, covering 99.2% of repertoires, were analysed. A TCS score was defined as the ratio between F50 (clonal expansion) and ExV (chaos), using BLOSUM62-based TCRdist between CDR3 peptides within each V-J. Welch's t-statistics and random forest reduced roughly 540 V-J features to around 14, which were used in a naive Bayes classifier (R e1071). TCRdb reworked the public reads: Q25 trimming with fastp, MiXCR clone assembly, productive beta chains retained. Identical CDR3 protein sequences are pooled into one entry, listed with their most common genes and DNA. None of the V and J calls come from the authors' own analysis; TCRdb made them. The sample table contains 600,000 to 650,000 distinct CDR3 sequences; only one count was recorded for under 25% of them. Together, the top ten hold approximately 30% of the sample.

Material: blood. The V gene is TRBV4-1 and the J gene is TRBJ1-2; no D gene is confidently identified. This receptor was obtained from a man under 40 with Graves' ophthalmopathy. The CDR3 reads as follows: CASSQVQNPPYGYTF. In nucleotides, the sequence is TGCGCCAGCAGCCAAGTCCAAAATCCCCCCTATGGCTACACCTTC.